This TCR beta chain was sequenced during a study of OX40 agonist ivuxolimab in advanced cancers. In terms of the full investigation: Ivuxolimab was an agonistic, fully human IgG2 monoclonal antibody directed against OX40 (CD134), a costimulatory receptor. Intravenous ivuxolimab was administered to patients every 2 weeks at six dose levels: 0.01, 0.1, 0.3, 1.5, 3 and 10 mg/kg. Among the roughly 50 dose-escalation patients, around 19 had hepatocellular carcinoma, 15 or so melanoma, 9 renal cell carcinoma and 9 head and neck cancer. In the dose-escalation cohort, 65% to 85% of patients were male, and the mean age was roughly 60 years with a range of 23 to 79. Prior anti-PD-1, anti-PD-L1 or anti-CTLA-4 therapy was permitted, and about two fifths of dose-escalation patients had received checkpoint inhibitors. Three dose-escalation patients achieved partial responses, one with hepatocellular carcinoma and two with cutaneous melanoma. Peripheral TCRbeta sequencing was intended to test whether TCR sequence diversity was altered and clonal T-cell expansion was caused by ivuxolimab. The monotherapy dose-escalation portion (N of about 47 patients) of the phase I ivuxolimab trial is reported in the paper.

At the junction V is shortened by 7 bases and J by 5 bases, with 14 bases in between. Per the germline V gene, SNHLY is the CDR1 and FYNNEI is the CDR2. The CDR3 has 13 amino acids, counting the end cysteine and phenylalanine. Only CDR3 DNA is held: 39 bases, read in frame from base 1. The trial excluded patients who had a history of autoimmune disease or who were on systemic immunosuppression. Peripheral blood for TCR sequencing was drawn from every dose cohort at baseline, at cycle 4 day 1 and at cycle 7 day 1. The samples were drawn from a first-in-human, open-label, multicenter phase I dose-escalation trial of ivuxolimab. Adults with locally advanced or metastatic melanoma, renal cell, hepatocellular, or head and neck squamous cell carcinoma were enrolled in the trial. Before TCR sequencing, CD4+ and CD8+ T cells were separately sorted from peripheral blood. Study-wide conclusions, independent of this receptor: In the 0.1-3.0 mg/kg groups, partial responders had among the lowest normalized peripheral clonal expansion, particularly in CD8+ T cells. Clonal expansion of both CD4+ and CD8+ blood T cells was observed from baseline to week 6 at doses 0.1 to 3.0 mg/kg. Low levels of normalized T-cell clonal expansion were also seen in some nonresponding patients. After ivuxolimab, expanded clones were on average more numerous among CD8+ T cells than among CD4+ T cells. Antigen specificity was not determined for the clonally expanded peripheral T cells.

For sequencing of the TCRbeta CDR3 region, genomic DNA was extracted from the sorted cells. The immunoSEQ Assay was used for sequencing of TCRbeta CDR3 regions. Drawn from immuneACCESS, this table holds only the in-frame rearrangements with V and J called that TCRdb kept. Clones are partly lost; checked studies trace under half to an unresolved V gene and leave the rest unexplained. The sample yields approximately 70,000 clones; about 88% were counted once. The top ten hold around 0.96% of the sample. In the case of this clone: Its antigen is not yet known. Base qualities are not provided; no much larger clone lies one nucleotide away.

This material consisted of CD4+ or CD8+ T cells sorted from blood, taken in a trial of the OX40 agonist ivuxolimab. The rearranged chain carries TRBV2 and TRBJ1-1; there is no confident call for the D gene. The sequence was obtained from an adult with an advanced solid tumor such as melanoma, head and neck, liver or kidney cancer. The sequence in DNA is TGTGCCAGCACAAGAGGCGGAGCTACTGAAGCTTTCTTT. Its protein is CASTRGGATEAFF.